One sample yielded the 17 T cell receptor beta chains listed below, sequenced in a study of blood T cells in healthy people across ages. With a J-beta primer mix and a sample-barcoded 5' primer, a second PCR ran 7 to 11 cycles. Using its own MiXCR run on the 5' RACE reads, TCRdb lists one record per CDR3 protein. This sample has around 750,000 distinct CDR3 sequences, with less than 70% found just once. The material sequenced was blood. The receptor source for this set is a man older than 75 in good health.

This chain uses TRBV29-1 with TRBJ2-3, with TRBD2 matching over 13 bases. Germline CDR1 SQVTM, CDR2 ANQGSEA. This CDR3 contains 15 residues. The V segment lost 5 bases and the J segment 1 base; nucleotides outside the gene matches: 3. Written as DNA, the CDR3 is TGCAGCGTTAGCGGGACTAGCGGGGGCACAGATACGCAGTATTTT. This gives the protein CSVSGTSGGTDTQYF.

The chain carries TRBV29-1 and TRBJ1-1; D remains ambiguous. Trimming cost V 6 bases and J 0 bases, with 11 bases left between them. The CDR3 has 13 residues. Germline assignment: CDR1 SQVTM and CDR2 ANQGSEA. The CDR3 bases are TGCAGCGTCCAGGAGGCAGTGAACACTGAAGCTTTCTTT. Translation: CSVQEAVNTEAFF.

This clonotype is a singleton in its sample. The gene calls are TRBV4-2 and TRBJ2-7; TRBD1 might be the D (6 bases). The germline CDR1 and CDR2 sequences are LGHNA and YNFKEQ. V gave up 1 base and J gave up 0 bases, with 10 bases separating them. This CDR3 has 15 residues. CDR3 region: CASSQVGGSSYEQYF. In DNA, the CDR3 is TGTGCCAGCAGCCAAGTAGGGGGTAGCTCCTACGAGCAGTACTTC.

This chain connects TRBV24-1 to TRBJ2-5, with D perhaps given as TRBD1 or TRBD2 (5 bases each). The germline V and J ends were trimmed by 7 bases and 2 bases, with 19 bases remaining between them. Germline V gene sequence: CDR1 KGHDR, CDR2 SFDVKD. This CDR3 has 16 amino acids. The CDR3 DNA sequence: TGTGCCACCAGGGCTCCCAGAGGGGCAGGGCAAGAGACCCAGTACTTC. It is translated as CATRAPRGAGQETQYF.

V and J are TRBV9 and TRBJ2-5; TRBD2 matches at 7 bases. Germline loops: CDR1 SGDLS, CDR2 YYNGEE. The CDR3 runs 14 residues. J gave up 5 bases and V 1 base, and 5 bases lay outside the gene matches. CDR3 nucleotides: TGTGCCAGCAGCGTATGGGCGGGAGAGGAGACCCAGTACTTC. This sequence encodes CASSVWAGEETQYF. Drawing the rest from reference TRBV9 and TRBJ2-5, the complete variable domain is DSGVTQTPKHLITATGQRVTLRCSPRSGDLSVYWYQQSLDQGLQFLIQYYNGEERAKGNILERFSAQQFPDLHSELNLSSLELGDSALYFCASSVWAGEETQYFGPGTRLLVL.

This rearrangement joins TRBV7-2 to TRBJ2-7; a possible D gene is TRBD1 (6 bases). Germline V gene sequence: CDR1 SGHTA, CDR2 FQGNSA. V dropped 5 bases and J dropped 4 bases, with 18 bases sitting between them. This CDR3 has 15 amino acids. The CDR3 here is CTSSPWTAVGYEQYF. DNA for the CDR3: TGTACCAGCAGCCCATGGACAGCCGTAGGGTACGAGCAGTACTTC.

This clonotype was detected only a few times. This chain joins TRBV12-3 or TRBV12-4 and TRBJ2-7, with TRBD1 as a possible D gene (6 bases). Trimming cost V 6 bases and J 0 bases, with 12 bases left between them. The CDR3 is 14 amino acids. The chain's CDR3 is CASRAGVASYEQYF. Written as DNA, the CDR3 is TGTGCCAGCAGGGCAGGGGTAGCCTCCTACGAGCAGTACTTC.

This chain links TRBV29-1 with TRBJ2-7, with D possibly TRBD1 on 6 matching bases. The CDR3 loop spans 13 amino acids. Germline CDR1 is SQVTM and CDR2 is ANQGSEA. V was trimmed by 6 bases and J by 4 bases, leaving 16 bases between them. Here the CDR3 reads CSVQTGPSYEQYF. The CDR3 DNA reads TGCAGCGTGCAGACAGGCCCCTCTTACGAGCAGTACTTC.

The chain is built from TRBV2 and TRBJ2-2, with unresolved D. The CDR3 consists of 12 residues. Germline values: CDR1 SNHLY, CDR2 FYNNEI. V was cut by 11 bases and J by 4 bases, with 11 bases left in between. CDR3 amino acids: CARRVPTGELFF. The CDR3 coding sequence is TGTGCCCGCCGAGTCCCCACCGGGGAGCTGTTTTTT.

This chain uses TRBV29-1 with TRBJ2-2; TRBD1 is a possible D gene (6 bases). V was clipped by 0 bases and J by 7 bases, with 9 bases between them. Germline V gives CDR1 SQVTM, CDR2 ANQGSEA. The CDR3 totals 13 residues. CDR3 sequence (DNA): TGCAGCGTTGAAGAGCCACAGGGCGGGGAGCTGTTTTTT. As protein: CSVEEPQGGELFF.

This sequence joins TRBV25-1 and TRBJ2-3; 10 nucleotides align to TRBD1. Germline V gene sequence: CDR1 MGHDK, CDR2 SYGVNS. CDR3 size: 13 residues. With 9 bases clipped from V and 3 bases from J, the junction kept 3 bases outside the gene matches. CDR3 sequence reads: CASRDRGTDTQYF. CDR3 sequence (DNA): TGTGCCAGTCGGGACAGGGGAACAGATACGCAGTATTTT. Full variable domain (outside the CDR3, taken from reference TRBV25-1 and TRBJ2-3): EADIYQTPRYLVIGTGKKITLECSQTMGHDKMYWYQQDPGMELHLIHYSYGVNSTEKGDLSSESTVSRIRTEHFPLTLESARPSHTSQYLCASRDRGTDTQYFGPGTRLTVL.

This clonotype was picked up a small number of times. The chain couples TRBV7-3 to TRBJ2-7; maybe TRBD1 (5 bases). The CDR3 is 13 amino acids. V was trimmed by 8 bases and J by 2 bases, leaving 13 bases between them. Germline V gives CDR1 SGHTA, CDR2 FQGTGA. The CDR3 protein is CASAQGLTYEQYF. Written as DNA, the CDR3 is TGTGCCAGCGCCCAGGGCCTTACCTACGAGCAGTACTTC. Full variable domain (outside the CDR3, taken from reference TRBV7-3 and TRBJ2-7): GAGVSQTPSNKVTEKGKYVELRCDPISGHTALYWYRQSLGQGPEFLIYFQGTGAADDSGLPNDRFFAVRPEGSVSTLKIQRTERGDSAVYLCASAQGLTYEQYFGPGTRLTVT.

This chain connects TRBV7-9 to TRBJ2-7, with D possibly TRBD2 on 6 matching bases. The CDR3 spans 16 residues. Trimming pared 5 bases from V and 6 bases from J, leaving 23 bases between. CDR1 and CDR2 from the germline V gene are SEHNR and FQNEAQ (reference sequence). For the CDR3, the DNA is TGTGCCAGCAGCCCCGAGGGAGGCCAACCTCGTTCCGAGCAGTACTTC. Translation: CASSPEGGQPRSEQYF.

This chain links TRBV2 with TRBJ2-5; D gene uncertain. The CDR3 is 14 amino acids. Between the trimmed V and J ends, which lost 4 bases and 2 bases, there was a span of 11 bases. Germline CDR1 is SNHLY and CDR2 is FYNNEI. The CDR3 DNA is TGTGCCAGCAGTGTCGACTTGAATCAAGAGACCCAGTACTTC. It translates to CASSVDLNQETQYF.

V gene TRBV10-3 combines with J gene TRBJ1-2; D not certain. Germline CDR1 ENHRY, CDR2 SYGVKD. The CDR3 covers 12 residues. Trimming removed 2 bases from V and 6 bases from J, with 7 bases in between. The CDR3 DNA is TGTGCCATCAGTGAGCCGCGTGATGGCTACACCTTC. Translation gives CAISEPRDGYTF.

This clonotype turned up a few times. The V gene is TRBV10-1, the J gene TRBJ2-5; D is possibly TRBD2 (6 bases). The DNA end lines up better with TRBJ2-7; the J call may be wrong. From germline, CDR1 is WNHNN and CDR2 SYGVQD (reference sequence). The CDR3 loop spans 17 amino acids. The CDR3 DNA sequence: TGCGCCAGCAGTGAGTCGCGGGATTGGCGGCCGATGATCGAGCAGTACTTC. This gives the protein CASSESRDWRPMIEQYF.

The genes are TRBV20-1 and TRBJ2-3; 8 nucleotides match TRBD2. Germline-derived CDR1 and CDR2 are DFQATT and SNEGSKA (reference sequence). V lost 8 bases to trimming and J lost 4 bases; unmatched junction nucleotides: 11. This CDR3 region has 14 residues. The CDR3 loop reads CSTIAGQGADTQYF. In DNA, the CDR3 is TGCAGTACGATAGCGGGACAAGGTGCAGATACGCAGTATTTT.